The following is a T cell receptor (beta chain) sequence with its context. Its antigen is not known. This sample stems from a study of T cells expressing NK-cell markers. Across the whole study: The authors sequenced eight donors, of whom seven were HCMV-seropositive and one was seronegative. Study-level points and caveats: Dominant NKG2C+ clonotype frequencies of roughly 1.0-8% of CD8+ T cells were measured in about six donors.

TCRdb re-called the 5' RACE reads and catalogs CDR3 proteins one per entry, DNA excluded. Recorded for this sample: about 460,000 distinct CDR3 sequences. From germline, CDR1 is LNHDA and CDR2 SQIVND (reference sequence). The CDR3 consists of 17 residues. The source material was blood T cells: a sorted CD56 or NKG2C T cell subset, CD4+ or CD8+ T cells, or bulk PBMC T cells (not recorded which). This clonotype was sampled from a woman aged 45 to 65 in good health. This sequence joins TRBV19 and TRBJ2-1; TCRdb proposes TRBD2, but this gene call is untestable without DNA. CDR3 loop: CASSVRLAGVGVGEQFF.